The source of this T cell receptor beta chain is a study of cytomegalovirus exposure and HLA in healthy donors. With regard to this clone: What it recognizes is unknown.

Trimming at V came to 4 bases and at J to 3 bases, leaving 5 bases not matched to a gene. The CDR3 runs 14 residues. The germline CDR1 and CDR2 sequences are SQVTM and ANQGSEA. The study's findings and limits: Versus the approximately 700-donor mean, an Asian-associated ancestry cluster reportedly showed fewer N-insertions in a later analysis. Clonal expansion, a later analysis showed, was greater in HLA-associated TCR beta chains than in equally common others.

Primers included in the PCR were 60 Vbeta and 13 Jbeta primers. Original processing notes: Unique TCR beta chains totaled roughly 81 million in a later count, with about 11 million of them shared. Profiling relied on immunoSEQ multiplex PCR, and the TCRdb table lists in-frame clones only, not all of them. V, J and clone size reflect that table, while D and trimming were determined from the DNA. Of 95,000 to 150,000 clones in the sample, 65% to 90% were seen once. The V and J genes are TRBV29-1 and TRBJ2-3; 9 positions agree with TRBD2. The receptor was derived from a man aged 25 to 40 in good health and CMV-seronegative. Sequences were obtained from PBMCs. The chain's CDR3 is CSVGGAGGTDTQYF. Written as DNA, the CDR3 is TGCAGCGTTGGTGGGGCGGGGGGGACAGATACGCAGTATTTT.